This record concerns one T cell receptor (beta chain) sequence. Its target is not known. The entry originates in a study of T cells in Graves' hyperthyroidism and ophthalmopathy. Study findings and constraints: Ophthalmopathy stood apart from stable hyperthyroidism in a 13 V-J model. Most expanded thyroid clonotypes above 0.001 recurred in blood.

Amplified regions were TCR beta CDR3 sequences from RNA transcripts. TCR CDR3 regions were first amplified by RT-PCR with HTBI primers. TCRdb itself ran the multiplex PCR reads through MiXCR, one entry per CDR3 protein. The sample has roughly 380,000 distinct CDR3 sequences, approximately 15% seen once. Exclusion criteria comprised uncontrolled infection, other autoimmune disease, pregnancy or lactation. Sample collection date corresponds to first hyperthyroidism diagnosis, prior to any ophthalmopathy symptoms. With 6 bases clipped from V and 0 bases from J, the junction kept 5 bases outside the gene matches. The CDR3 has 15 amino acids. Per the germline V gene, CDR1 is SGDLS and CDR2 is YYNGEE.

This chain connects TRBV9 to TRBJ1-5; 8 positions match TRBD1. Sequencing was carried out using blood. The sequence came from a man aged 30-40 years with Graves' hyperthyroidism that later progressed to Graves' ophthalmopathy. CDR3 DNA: TGTGCCAGCAACCTACAGGGGGGTAGCAATCAGCCCCAGCATTTT. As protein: CASNLQGGSNQPQHF.